One sample yielded the 2 T cell receptor beta chains listed below, sequenced in a study of cytomegalovirus exposure and HLA in healthy donors. PCR amplification relied on 60 Vbeta primers (plus 13 Jbeta primers). Clones were sequenced by immunoSEQ multiplex PCR, and TCRdb holds only the in-frame ones, with some missing. The sample carries approximately 40,000 clones, roughly 82% recorded once. The specimen was PBMCs. Receptor source: a woman in her late teens or twenties in good health and CMV-seropositive.

The chain combines TRBV6-4 with TRBJ2-1; D remains ambiguous. Trimming removed 1 base at V and 5 bases at J, with 9 bases between. From germline, CDR1 is MRHNA and CDR2 SNTAGT. The CDR3 contains 14 residues. Here the CDR3 reads CASSDFGDHNEQFF. CDR3 nucleotides: TGTGCCAGCAGTGACTTCGGAGATCACAATGAGCAGTTCTTC.

V and J are TRBV28 and TRBJ1-2; D perhaps matches TRBD1 (6 bases). The V end lost 4 bases, the J end lost 7 bases, and 10 bases lay between the germline ends. Germline assignment: CDR1 MDHEN and CDR2 SYDVKM. The CDR3 contains 12 residues. DNA of the CDR3: TGTGCCAGCAGTTCAGGGGCCCGTGGCTACACCTTC. It translates to CASSSGARGYTF.